The entry below describes one T cell receptor beta chain. Its antigen is unknown. No base quality information exists; no much larger clone differs at one position. The record originates from a study of control samples from healthy donors and cancer patients (dated by TCRdb to the early 2020s). Library creation used the immunoSEQ multiplex PCR assay. TCRdb stores this immuneACCESS table with in-frame sequences only. Part of the clones is absent; in the studies checked, under half of the shortfall reflects unresolved V genes, and no reason is known for the rest. The sample data list under 450,000 clones, and approximately 92% of these were observed just once. The top ten clonotypes cover just under 6.5% of the sample. The sample was PBMCs. The TCR was taken from a man in his forties with head and neck cancer.

The DNA sequence reads TGTGCCAGTAGTCCAGATGGAGACTCCTACGAGCAGTACTTC. This gives the protein CASSPDGDSYEQYF. The rearrangement joined TRBV19 to TRBJ2-7, with no confidently assigned D gene. CDR1 and CDR2, per the germline V gene (reference sequence), are LNHDA and SQIVND. V is clipped by 5 bases and J by 0 bases, and the sequence between their germline boundaries is 11 bases long. Including cysteine and phenylalanine, the CDR3 has 14 amino acids. Only CDR3 DNA remains: 42 bases, in frame from the first base.